Below, 12 T cell receptor beta chains from the same sample are listed, as sequenced in a study of blood T cell repertoires in COVID-19. The method was immunoSEQ multiplex PCR; TCRdb's version includes in-frame clones alone and lacks a portion of them. This sample yields 80,000 or so clones, of which around 82% are seen a single time; less than 11% belongs to the top ten. The sample consisted of peripheral blood. Receptor source: a man aged 55-75 years with acute or convalescent COVID-19.

The chain's CDR3 is CASRTGPNTEAFF. As DNA, the CDR3 is TGTGCCAGCCGAACAGGGCCTAACACTGAAGCTTTCTTT. This rearrangement joins TRBV6-1 to TRBJ1-1; possibly TRBD1 for D (6 bases). Germline V gives CDR1 MNHNS, CDR2 SASEGT. V was cut by 8 bases and J by 2 bases, with 12 bases left in between. CDR3 length equals 13 residues.

In this sample, this clone turned up once. The chain recombines TRBV6-5 with TRBJ2-7; 10 nucleotides match TRBD2. J was trimmed by 3 bases and V by 6 bases; bases with no gene match: 5. The CDR3 sequence is 14 residues long. Germline assignment: CDR1 MNHEY and CDR2 SVGAGI. CDR3 in DNA: TGTGCCAGCAGGGGACTAGCGCCTCTCTACGAGCAGTACTTC. It is translated as CASRGLAPLYEQYF.

The chain employs TRBV21-1 and TRBJ1-4; the D call of TRBD1 is as the table states it, not checked on the DNA. TRBV21-1 is a listed pseudogene. This CDR3 has 12 residues. Here the CDR3 DNA reads TGTGCCAGCAAGACAGGTGGGGAAAAACTGTTTTTT. Translation gives CASKTGGEKLFF.

By share, this clone ranks as medium-sized. The V call is TRBV6-5, the J call TRBJ2-1; 9 bases agree with TRBD2. The V gene end was trimmed by 4 bases and the J gene end by 9 bases; junction bases not matched to a gene: 7. This CDR3 is built from 14 residues. The germline CDR1 and CDR2 sequences are MNHEY and SVGAGI. The CDR3 is CASSFSGSGIEQFF. In DNA form, the CDR3 reads TGTGCCAGCAGTTTTAGCGGGAGTGGTATTGAGCAGTTCTTC.

Here the CDR3 DNA reads TGTGCCAGCAGCTTGGGGACTAGCGGGGCGAATGAGCAGTTCTTC. It codes for CASSLGTSGANEQFF. This chain connects TRBV7-2 to TRBJ2-1; 13 nucleotides align to TRBD2. The CDR3 spans 15 residues. Germline V gene sequence: CDR1 SGHTA, CDR2 FQGNSA. After removal of 3 bases from V and 7 bases from J, the junction contained 3 bases not matched to a gene.

This rearrangement joins TRBV19 to TRBJ1-2; D is unresolved. V was cut by 7 bases and J by 6 bases, with 18 bases left in between. Germline V gene data show CDR1 as LNHDA and CDR2 as SQIVND (reference sequence). The CDR3 contains 14 residues. The CDR3 nucleotides are TGTGCCAGTACCTACAGACGGGGTGGAGATGGCTACACCTTC. Translated, it gives CASTYRRGGDGYTF.

V and J are TRBV5-1 and TRBJ1-5; 7 bases fit TRBD1. CDR1 SGHRS and CDR2 YFSETQ come from the germline V gene. This CDR3 comprises 14 residues. Trimming at V came to 4 bases and at J to 3 bases, leaving 4 bases not matched to a gene. CDR3 amino acids: CASSPTGSNQPQHF. The DNA for the CDR3 is TGCGCCAGCAGCCCGACAGGGTCCAATCAGCCCCAGCATTTT.

The count of this clone is one. V gene TRBV5-4 combines with J gene TRBJ1-1; TRBD1 matches at 10 bases. Germline values: CDR1 SGHNT, CDR2 YYREEE (reference sequence). This CDR3 contains 14 residues. Germline trimming cut 4 bases from V and 7 bases from J; bases unmatched to any gene: 7. Written as DNA, the CDR3 is TGTGCCAGCAGCCTCCGGACAGGGGGGGGTGAAGCTTTCTTT. It is translated as CASSLRTGGGEAFF.

The J gene is TRBJ1-2, the V gene TRBV7-6, with TRBD1 matching over 9 bases. Germline V gene lookup returns CDR1 SGHVS and CDR2 FNYEAQ. Trimming cost V 5 bases and J 2 bases; bases outside gene matches: 6. The CDR3 totals 15 residues. The CDR3 is CASSPHGQGNYGYTF. The CDR3 bases are TGTGCCAGCAGCCCCCATGGACAGGGGAACTATGGCTACACCTTC.

This clone was counted a few times. The chain joins TRBV7-9 to TRBJ2-1; 11 nucleotides match TRBD2. This CDR3 region has 15 residues. CDR1 is SEHNR, CDR2 FQNEAQ, per germline (reference sequence). After removal of 1 base from V and 8 bases from J, the junction contained 4 bases not matched to a gene. The CDR3 nucleotides read TGTGCCAGCAGCTTAGTAGCGGGAGGGAGGGATGAGCAGTTCTTC. Its translation: CASSLVAGGRDEQFF.

This clone was seen only once. This sample also contains other DNA sequences that code for the same CDR3. The chain recombines TRBV5-1 with TRBJ2-5, with 7 positions matching TRBD1. The CDR3 runs to 14 residues. V was pared by 0 bases and J by 1 base, with 0 bases of the junction left unmatched. CDR1 and CDR2 (germline): SGHRS, YFSETQ. The chain's CDR3 is CASSLGDSQETQYF. CDR3 in DNA: TGCGCCAGCAGCTTGGGGGACAGCCAAGAGACCCAGTACTTC.

The chain couples TRBV6-5 to TRBJ2-1, with a possible D match to TRBD2 (5 bases). V dropped 5 bases and J dropped 3 bases, with 14 bases sitting between them. The length of the CDR3 is 15 residues. Germline-derived CDR1 and CDR2 are MNHEY and SVGAGI. DNA of the CDR3: TGTGCCAGCAGTCGAGCGGCGGGTGTCTACAATGAGCAGTTCTTC. Its translation is CASSRAAGVYNEQFF.